Listed below are T cell receptor beta chains from one sample, sequenced in a study of shared clonotypes between healthy human individuals. Libraries were prepared by immunoSEQ multiplex PCR; TCRdb keeps only in-frame clonotypes and omits some of them. Of around 300,000 clones listed, around 90% are singletons. Sequenced: memory CD8+ T cells sorted from blood. The source of these receptors is a man aged 18-30 years in good health. Both conserved end residues are part of each CDR3. A D gene is named only where the DNA matches it firmly. Some rows mark clone size as missing; the rest say once, few, many or name a class of expanded clone.

TRBV7-9	-	-	TRBJ2-2	TGTGCCAGCAGAGGGACGGCCACCGGGGAGCTGTTTTTT	CASRGTATGELFF
TRBV2	TRBD1	-	TRBJ1-1	TGTGCCAGCAGTACAGGGGGAAGAACACTGAATGAAGCTTTCTTT	CASSTGGRTLNEAFF
TRBV7-9	-	-	TRBJ2-1	TGTGCCAGCAGCCCTCCCCGATTAGCGGTGTACAATGAGCAGTTCTTC	CASSPPRLAVYNEQFF
TRBV6-6	-	few	TRBJ2-3	TGTGCCAGCAGACCCTTGGCTACCTCTGGCACAGATACGCAGTATTTT	CASRPLATSGTDTQYF
TRBV11-2	-	-	TRBJ2-7	TGTGCCAGCAGCCCTCCTGGGGCCCAGACCTACGAGCAGTACTTC	CASSPPGAQTYEQYF
TRBV6-5	-	-	TRBJ2-7	TGTGCCAGCAGCCAGGTTGCCCAGTTGAACGAGCAGTACTTC	CASSQVAQLNEQYF
TRBV6-1	-	-	TRBJ2-3	TGTGCCAGCAGTGAATCTATGAGGGGATCGCGAGATACGCAGTATTTT	CASSESMRGSRDTQYF
TRBV4-3	TRBD2	-	TRBJ2-1	TGCGCCAGCAGCCAGGGACTAGCGGACGACAATGAGCAGTTCTTC	CASSQGLADDNEQFF
TRBV5-6	TRBD2	-	TRBJ2-5	TGTGCCAGCAGCCAAGGGACTAGCGCGGAGACCCAGTACTTC	CASSQGTSAETQYF
TRBV6-5	-	few	TRBJ2-7	TGTGCCAGCAGTTACGACGCTTCCTACGAGCAGTACTTC	CASSYDASYEQYF
TRBV11-2	TRBD1	-	TRBJ1-2	TGTGCCAGCAGCTTGGGACAGGGGGCCTATGGCTACACCTTC	CASSLGQGAYGYTF
TRBV6-5	-	-	TRBJ2-7	TGTGCCAGCAGTTACTCAAGCTCCTACGAGCAGTACTTC	CASSYSSSYEQYF
TRBV29-1	TRBD1	-	TRBJ2-2	TGCAGCGTTGAAACCGGGACAGGGGTGACCGGGGAGCTGTTTTTT	CSVETGTGVTGELFF
TRBV7-9	-	-	TRBJ1-2	TGTGCCAGCAGCTCCTGGGCAGAGACTAACTATGGCTACACCTTC	CASSSWAETNYGYTF
TRBV6-1	-	-	TRBJ2-1	TGTGCCAGCAGTGAAGTTTCCCCCTGGGACGTAACCTACAATGAGCAGTTCTTC	CASSEVSPWDVTYNEQFF
TRBV7-9	-	-	TRBJ1-4	TGTGCCAGCAGTTTAGGGGCAGTCACTAATGAAAAACTGTTTTTT	CASSLGAVTNEKLFF
TRBV28	-	few	TRBJ2-5	TGTGCCAGCAGTTTATCCCGGACACAGAAAGAGACCCAGTACTTC	CASSLSRTQKETQYF
TRBV5-6	-	-	TRBJ2-3	TGTGCCAGCAGCTTGGTCAGGGGAGACGGGGATACGCAGTATTTT	CASSLVRGDGDTQYF
TRBV7-9	-	-	TRBJ2-1	TGTGCCAGCAGCTTACCAGGACAGAGGGAGGTTATTAATCCCAATGAGCAGTTCTTC	CASSLPGQREVINPNEQFF
TRBV27	TRBD1	once	TRBJ2-7	TGTGCCAGCAGTTTAGACAGGGGACACGAGCAGTACTTC	CASSLDRGHEQYF
TRBV4-2	-	-	TRBJ1-4	TGTGCCAGCAGCCCCCGGGACGCACGAGGTCTGTTTTTT	CASSPRDARGLFF
TRBV29-1	-	many	TRBJ2-2	TGCAGCGTTGAGTGGGCAGGGACGAACACCGGGGAGCTGTTTTTT	CSVEWAGTNTGELFF
TRBV12-5	-	-	TRBJ1-2	TGTGCTAGTGGTCCACCCCGGGGGCTTTTTGGCTACACCTTC	CASGPPRGLFGYTF